Here is one T cell receptor beta chain with its context. The sample is drawn from a study of blood T cell repertoires in COVID-19. Background on the study: Some COVID-19 samples were acute and others convalescent; all came from the United States, Italy and Spain. T cells, B-cell-depleted T cells, or PBMCs provided the cDNA or gDNA that served as material.

Seattle enrolled patients during active infection and tracked them longitudinally. The CDR3 contains 17 residues. J was trimmed by 0 bases and V by 5 bases; bases with no gene match: 10. Germline CDR1 is MNHNY and CDR2 is SVGAGI (reference sequence). Original handling: Researchers report that nucleated cell counts were estimated from reference gene primer amplification. Method: immunoSEQ multiplex PCR; TCRdb's copy keeps in-frame clones and lacks some. V and J calls and clone size follow that table, whereas D and trimming were derived from the DNA. Of 250,000 to 400,000 clones in the sample, approximately 87% are singletons; the top ten hold 2.5% to 3%.

This chain links TRBV6-6 with TRBJ2-1; 7 bases map to TRBD1. Sequencing input: peripheral blood. The clonotype comes from a woman in her 30s with COVID-19, enrolled during active disease. In DNA, the CDR3 is TGTGCCAGCAGTCACGACAGGGCTAGCTCCTCCTACAATGAGCAGTTCTTC. This translates into CASSHDRASSSYNEQFF.